These 15 T cell receptor beta chains were all obtained from the same sample, sequenced in a study of neurological immune-mediated disorders. TCRdb recomputed calls from the 5' RACE reads with MiXCR, one row per CDR3 protein. The sample lists 18,000 or so distinct CDR3 sequences; 9.5% to 12% were seen once. The sample comprised CD8+ T cells from blood. The receptors stem from a woman between 45 and 65 years old in good health.

Note on this clonotype: The junction does not match germline at one end; this may be a read error. V and J are TRBV29-1 and TRBJ2-1; D may be TRBD1 or TRBD2 (6 bases each). Germline CDR1 SQVTM, CDR2 ANQGSEA. The CDR3 loop spans 13 amino acids. The CDR3 reads CSARRGEYNEQLF. DNA for the CDR3: TGCAGTGCTAGAAGGGGGGAATACAATGAGCAGTTATTC.

This clonotype was observed a handful of times. The chain joins TRBV27 to TRBJ2-1; 9 positions agree with TRBD1. Germline lookup yields CDR1 MNHEY and CDR2 SMNVEV (reference sequence). J gave up 8 bases and V 4 bases, and 9 bases lay outside the gene matches. CDR3 length: 15 residues. The CDR3 DNA reads as TGTGCCAGCAGTTCCCACGGGACAGGGTTCTATGAGCAGTTCTTC. This gives the protein CASSSHGTGFYEQFF.

There are many counts of this clonotype. CDR3: CASSLGYGVEAFF. The DNA of the CDR3 is TGTGCCAGCAGCTTAGGTTACGGGGTTGAGGCTTTCTTT. The chain recombines TRBV7-9 with TRBJ1-1; D call uncertain. The CDR3 has 13 residues. Trimming removed 1 base at V and 11 bases at J, with 14 bases between. Germline CDR1 SEHNR, CDR2 FQNEAQ (reference sequence).

This clonotype has ten or more counts. The chain links TRBV7-9 to TRBJ2-1; D is tentatively TRBD1 or TRBD2 (6 bases each). There are 15 residues in the CDR3. Germline loops: CDR1 SEHNR, CDR2 FQNEAQ (reference sequence). V was pared by 2 bases and J by 5 bases, with 13 bases between. CDR3 in amino acids: CASSLIGGLHNEQFF. CDR3 sequence (DNA): TGTGCCAGCAGCTTAATCGGGGGCCTCCACAATGAGCAGTTCTTC.

This clonotype was recorded at least ten times. The V gene is TRBV7-8, the J gene TRBJ2-7; possible D gene TRBD1, 5 bases. The CDR3 runs 13 residues. CDR1 and CDR2 from the germline V gene are SGHVS and FQNEAQ. Between the trimmed V and J ends, which lost 5 bases and 5 bases, there was a span of 13 bases. Here the CDR3 reads CASSHSGFDEQYF. CDR3 in DNA: TGTGCCAGCAGCCATTCAGGGTTTGACGAGCAGTACTTC.

This clonotype was counted at least ten times. The chain links TRBV29-1 to TRBJ2-7, with 8 bases matching TRBD1. Trimming removed 5 bases from V and 4 bases from J; junction bases left unmatched: 16. This CDR3 region has 16 residues. CDR1 and CDR2 (germline): SQVTM, ANQGSEA. The CDR3 nucleotides read TGCAGCGTTAGAACCGCCGGGACAGGAGCGGTGTACGAGCAGTACTTC. Translation: CSVRTAGTGAVYEQYF.

This clonotype was recorded many times. This chain links TRBV7-6 with TRBJ2-2; no firm D call. There are 13 residues in the CDR3. Germline V gene sequence: CDR1 SGHVS, CDR2 FNYEAQ. The V gene lost 8 bases and the J gene lost 2 bases, with 9 bases spanning the gap. In DNA, the CDR3 is TGTGCCAGCGCCCCCTACAACACCGGGGAGCTGTTTTTT. Protein product: CASAPYNTGELFF. Using reference TRBV7-6 and TRBJ2-2 for the parts outside the CDR3, the full variable domain is GAGVSQSPRYKVTKRGQDVALRCDPISGHVSLYWYRQALGQGPEFLTYFNYEAQQDKSGLPNDRFSAERPEGSISTLTIQRTEQRDSAMYRCASAPYNTGELFFGEGSRLTVL.

This clonotype appeared many times. The chain combines TRBV5-1 with TRBJ2-1, with 12 bases fitting TRBD1. J gave up 7 bases and V 3 bases, and 8 bases lay outside the gene matches. The CDR3 length is 16 residues. Germline V gives CDR1 SGHRS, CDR2 YFSETQ. CDR3: CASSWTGQGARNEQFF. The CDR3 DNA sequence: TGCGCCAGCAGCTGGACGGGACAGGGGGCAAGAAATGAGCAGTTCTTC.

The table lists this clonotype with many counts. The chain joins TRBV12-3 or TRBV12-4 to TRBJ2-7; D remains unclear. V gave up 5 bases and J gave up 5 bases, with 13 bases separating them. This CDR3 contains 13 residues. The CDR3 bases are TGTGCCAGCAGTGTTCTGGATTGGGACGAGCAGTACTTC. Amino acids: CASSVLDWDEQYF.

This clonotype was recorded at least ten times. The genes are TRBV28 and TRBJ2-7; D is uncertain. V was clipped by 1 base and J by 5 bases, with 18 bases between them. The CDR3 is 16 residues long. Germline CDR1 is MDHEN and CDR2 is SYDVKM. CDR3 residues: CASSLSTSLLSNEQYF. The CDR3 nucleotides are TGTGCCAGCAGTTTATCGACATCTCTTCTATCCAACGAGCAGTACTTC.

This clonotype was seen at least ten times. The chain uses TRBV5-1 and TRBJ2-1, with D perhaps TRBD1 (5 bases). Per the germline V gene, CDR1 is SGHRS and CDR2 is YFSETQ. This CDR3 is built from 11 residues. Deletions cut 2 bases from V and 10 bases from J, with 7 bases between. CDR3 sequence: CASSFRQEQFF. The CDR3, as DNA: TGCGCCAGCAGCTTCCGACAGGAGCAGTTCTTC.

The sample holds many counts of this clonotype. This chain joins TRBV14 and TRBJ2-1, with 7 positions matching TRBD2. Looked up from germline, CDR1 is SGHDN and CDR2 is FVKESK. This CDR3 is 17 amino acids long. With 1 base clipped from V and 8 bases from J, the junction kept 14 bases outside the gene matches. CDR3 DNA sequence: TGTGCCAGCAGCCAAGCGTGGACTAGTCGCCGTTTGTATGAGCAGTTCTTC. Translating it yields CASSQAWTSRRLYEQFF.

This clonotype has a count of ten or more. The chain is built from TRBV6-5 and TRBJ2-7; tentative D call: TRBD2 (6 bases). Trimming shortened V by 3 bases and J by 2 bases, and 11 bases separated the two germline ends. There are 14 residues in the CDR3. Germline CDR1 reads MNHEY; CDR2 reads SVGAGI. The CDR3 DNA reads TGTGCCAGCAGTTATGGAGGGAGAACCTACGAGCAGTACTTC. Translating it yields CASSYGGRTYEQYF.

Many counts were recorded for this clonotype. In nucleotides, the CDR3 is TGTGCCAGCAGCGTGGGGACAGGGAGTCTGCGGGAGCAGTACTTC. This codes for CASSVGTGSLREQYF. The rearrangement uses TRBV9 and TRBJ2-7; 9 nucleotides line up with TRBD1. J was trimmed by 7 bases and V by 2 bases; bases with no gene match: 10. The germline V gene encodes CDR1 SGDLS and CDR2 YYNGEE. This CDR3 has 15 amino acids.

This clonotype showed up many times. This chain uses TRBV25-1 with TRBJ2-3, with 8 positions matching TRBD2. The V gene's germline CDR1 is MGHDK and CDR2 SYGVNS. V shed 0 bases and J 4 bases; nucleotides not matched to a gene: 15. This CDR3 is 19 amino acids long. The CDR3 nucleotides read TGTGCCAGCAGTGAATATATATCGGGGGGGCCAAGTTTGGCAGATACGCAGTATTTT. Translation: CASSEYISGGPSLADTQYF.